This T cell receptor (beta chain) was sequenced in a study of blood T cell repertoires in COVID-19. Background on the study: The origin of the acute and convalescent COVID-19 samples was the United States, Italy and Spain. From T cells, B-cell-depleted T cells, or PBMCs came the material, which was cDNA or gDNA.

Study processing details: Reference gene primer amplification in the assay estimated nucleated cell counts. Repertoires were generated with immunoSEQ multiplex PCR, while TCRdb's copy carries only in-frame clones and drops some. The V and J calls and the clone size are those of that table, but D and trimming were determined from the DNA. This table has 210,000 or so clones, 83% appearing once. This clone is a singleton in its sample. Germline assignment: CDR1 MDHEN and CDR2 SYDVKM. V trimming: 7 bases; J trimming: 2 bases; junction bases outside the gene matches: 4. The CDR3 covers 13 residues. Followed longitudinally, the Seattle patients had been enrolled during active infection.

The sequencing sample was made of peripheral blood. The chain joins TRBV28 to TRBJ1-2; 7 bases fit TRBD1. The origin of this receptor is a woman in her twenties or thirties with COVID-19, enrolled during active disease. Written as DNA, the CDR3 is TGTGCCAGCAACGGACAGGTGAACTATGGCTACACCTTC. This translates into CASNGQVNYGYTF.